This entry features one T cell receptor (beta chain) sequence. These data originate in a study of T cell changes during pregnancy in multiple sclerosis. Germline values: CDR1 LNHDA, CDR2 SQIVND (reference sequence). This CDR3 contains 14 residues. V was pared by 3 bases and J by 5 bases, with 13 bases between. Profiled with immunoSEQ multiplex PCR; TCRdb holds only in-frame clones, not every one. The repertoire consists of some 9,100 clones, with 85% to 90% occurring once and the leading ten covering roughly 5.2%. The sequencing here drew on CD8+ T cells from peripheral blood mononuclear cells, taken in the first trimester of pregnancy. This receptor was obtained from a female donor in good health, enrolled as a control in a pregnancy study. The chain has TRBV19 and TRBJ1-1; D perhaps matches TRBD1 (5 bases). CDR3 DNA: TGTGCCAGTAGTATCAACAGGTGGGAAACTGAAGCTTTCTTT. Amino acid sequence: CASSINRWETEAFF.